The 18 T cell receptor beta chains in this list originate from one sample, sequenced in a study of PD-1 blockade in classical Hodgkin lymphoma. Sequencing was performed with immunoSEQ multiplex PCR; in TCRdb, only in-frame clones are kept and a portion is missing. Among around 58,000 clones listed, over 85% were seen once. All patients experienced relapse after autologous stem cell transplantation, and brentuximab vedotin exposure was variable. The sequenced sample was peripheral blood mononuclear cells (PBMCs), obtained at baseline. The receptor source for this set is a human donor with classical Hodgkin lymphoma.

This chain joins TRBV28 and TRBJ1-4; D may be TRBD1 (5 bases). Germline-derived CDR1 and CDR2 are MDHEN and SYDVKM. V was clipped by 8 bases and J by 10 bases, with 17 bases between them. This CDR3 has 13 amino acids. The CDR3 nucleotides are TGTGCCAGCTTGGGACCGACAGAGGGAAAACTGTTTTTT. Translation gives CASLGPTEGKLFF.

The chain joins TRBV5-8 to TRBJ2-7, with a possible D match to TRBD2 (5 bases). Germline CDR1 and CDR2: SGHTS and YDEGEE. V was trimmed by 1 base and J by 2 bases, leaving 10 bases between them. The CDR3 is 14 residues long. This CDR3 reads CASSLLSATYEQYF. The CDR3 DNA reads TGTGCCAGCAGCTTGCTTAGCGCGACCTACGAGCAGTACTTC.

The chain is built from TRBV27 and TRBJ2-3, with TRBD1 matching over 9 bases. In germline, CDR1 is MNHEY, CDR2 SMNVEV (reference sequence). The CDR3 has 20 residues. The trim removed 6 bases at V and 4 bases at J, leaving 23 bases unmatched. The CDR3 sequence: CASSPYTGGRLALDPDTQYF. The CDR3, as DNA: TGTGCCAGCAGCCCCTACACAGGGGGCAGACTAGCTTTAGACCCAGATACGCAGTATTTT.

The chain uses TRBV6-5 and TRBJ1-6; D is possibly TRBD1 (6 bases). Per the germline V gene, CDR1 is MNHEY and CDR2 is SVGAGI. This CDR3 is 15 amino acids long. Trimming stripped 6 bases from V and 7 bases from J, with 16 bases between. This chain's CDR3 is CASRRTAERNSPLHF. DNA for the CDR3: TGTGCCAGCAGGAGGACAGCGGAACGAAATTCACCCCTCCACTTT.

V and J are TRBV2 and TRBJ2-1, with D hard to call. Per the germline V gene, CDR1 is SNHLY and CDR2 is FYNNEI. There are 15 residues in the CDR3. The V end lost 7 bases, the J end lost 1 base, and 14 bases lay between the germline ends. The CDR3 region is CASISRPSSYNEQFF. The CDR3, as DNA: TGTGCCAGCATTAGTAGACCCTCTTCCTACAATGAGCAGTTCTTC.

The chain joins TRBV9 to TRBJ2-3; D gene unclear. Germline values: CDR1 SGDLS, CDR2 YYNGEE. The ends were cut back, 0 bases at V and 1 base at J, with 6 bases in the middle. This CDR3 contains 14 residues. CDR3 DNA: TGTGCCAGCAGCGTAGAGAGTCGCACAGATACGCAGTATTTT. It codes for CASSVESRTDTQYF.

The chain carries TRBV19 and TRBJ2-7; perhaps TRBD2 as D (6 bases). There are 13 residues in the CDR3. Trimming shortened V by 6 bases and J by 5 bases, and 14 bases separated the two germline ends. Germline CDR1 LNHDA, CDR2 SQIVND (reference sequence). CDR3 DNA sequence: TGTGCCAGTAGGCGGGACGGAGGGAACGAGCAGTACTTC. Amino acids: CASRRDGGNEQYF. Based on the CDR3 plus reference TRBV19 and TRBJ2-7, the full variable domain is DGGITQSPKYLFRKEGQNVTLSCEQNLNHDAMYWYRQDPGQGLRLIYYSQIVNDFQKGDIAEGYSVSREKKESFPLTVTSAQKNPTAFYLCASRRDGGNEQYFGPGTRLTVT.

This chain uses TRBV4-2 with TRBJ2-3; 14 bases agree with TRBD2. The CDR3 extends over 16 amino acids. Germline V gene lookup returns CDR1 LGHNA and CDR2 YNFKEQ. Trimming at V came to 3 bases and at J to 4 bases, leaving 3 bases not matched to a gene. As DNA, the CDR3 is TGTGCCAGCAGCCAGGGACTAGCGGGAGCCGCAGATACGCAGTATTTT. Its protein is CASSQGLAGAADTQYF.

The gene calls are TRBV6-1 and TRBJ1-2; tentatively, D is TRBD1 (6 bases). The CDR3 is 15 residues long. The V and J ends lost 6 bases and 2 bases respectively, with 16 bases between them. CDR1 is MNHNS, CDR2 SASEGT, per germline. The CDR3 is CASRVATGTNYGYTF. The CDR3 region has the DNA TGTGCCAGCAGAGTGGCGACAGGAACGAACTATGGCTACACCTTC.

The chain links TRBV10-2 to TRBJ2-7; D unclear. The V end was cut by 3 bases, the J end by 3 bases, with 6 bases between. Germline V lookup: CDR1 WSHSY, CDR2 SAAADI. The CDR3 consists of 12 residues. The CDR3 reads CASSEIDYEQYF. CDR3 nucleotide sequence: TGCGCCAGCAGTGAAATAGACTACGAGCAGTACTTC.

The chain combines TRBV14 with TRBJ2-3; 7 positions match TRBD1. CDR3 size: 14 residues. Trimming removed 5 bases from V and 1 base from J; junction bases left unmatched: 3. CDR1 is SGHDN, CDR2 FVKESK, per germline. This CDR3 reads CASSYGTGTDTQYF. The CDR3, as DNA: TGTGCCAGCAGCTATGGGACAGGCACAGATACGCAGTATTTT.

In its sample, this clone was seen a few times. V is TRBV11-2 and J is TRBJ1-6, with 9 bases identical to TRBD1. CDR1 is SGHAT, CDR2 FQNNGV, per germline. The V segment lost 5 bases and the J segment 6 bases; nucleotides outside the gene matches: 5. The CDR3 consists of 15 residues. DNA of the CDR3: TGTGCCAGCAGCAGACAGGGGGTTATTAATTCACCCCTCCACTTT. This translates into CASSRQGVINSPLHF.

The chain links TRBV4-2 to TRBJ2-2; the match to TRBD2 covers 11 bases. The CDR3 runs 16 residues. Trimming took 3 bases from V and 6 from J; bases not matched to a gene: 6. The germline V gene has CDR1 LGHNA and CDR2 YNFKEQ. The CDR3 sequence is CASSQLAGGPPGELFF. CDR3 DNA: TGTGCCAGCAGCCAGTTAGCGGGAGGGCCCCCCGGGGAGCTGTTTTTT.

The chain is built from TRBV6-6 and TRBJ1-5; no definite D call. The germline V and J ends were trimmed by 6 bases and 4 bases, with 19 bases remaining between them. The CDR3 is 16 amino acids. Per germline, CDR1 MNHNY and CDR2 SVGAGI (reference sequence). Here the CDR3 reads CASRPTGYGLNQPQHF. The DNA for the CDR3 is TGTGCCAGCAGACCGACCGGTTACGGGCTTAATCAGCCCCAGCATTTT.

V gene TRBV5-4 combines with J gene TRBJ2-3; 7 nucleotides align to TRBD2. This CDR3 is 13 amino acids long. J was trimmed by 6 bases and V by 9 bases; bases with no gene match: 10. Germline V CDR1 and CDR2: SGHNT, YYREEE (reference sequence). The CDR3 protein is CATASGERDTQYF. Here the CDR3 DNA reads TGTGCCACCGCCAGCGGGGAGAGGGATACGCAGTATTTT.

The genes are TRBV29-1 and TRBJ2-7; D is perhaps TRBD1 or TRBD2 (5 bases each). The CDR3 covers 11 residues. Germline V gene data show CDR1 as SQVTM and CDR2 as ANQGSEA. Trimming pared 7 bases from V and 6 bases from J, leaving 13 bases between. CDR3 sequence reads: CSAQGVVEQYF. In DNA form, the CDR3 reads TGCAGCGCTCAGGGAGTCGTCGAGCAGTACTTC.

The V call is TRBV27, the J call TRBJ2-2; D uncertain. The CDR3 runs 16 residues. The V gene's germline CDR1 is MNHEY and CDR2 SMNVEV (reference sequence). Trimming removed 5 bases at V and 3 bases at J, with 16 bases between. CDR3 DNA: TGTGCCAGCAGTCCCCTGGCGACACTGGACACCGGGGAGCTGTTTTTT. It codes for CASSPLATLDTGELFF.

This sequence joins TRBV4-1 and TRBJ2-7; D unresolved. CDR1 and CDR2 from the germline V gene are MGHRA and YSYEKL. CDR3 length: 13 amino acids. The ends were cut back, 5 bases at V and 3 bases at J, with 11 bases in the middle. CDR3 DNA sequence: TGCGCCAGCAGCTCCGATGGGCACTACGAGCAGTACTTC. Its translation is CASSSDGHYEQYF.